Listed below are T cell receptor beta chains from one sample, sequenced in a study of tumor-infiltrating lymphocytes in primary liver carcinoma. TCRdb recomputed calls from the multiplex PCR reads with MiXCR, one row per CDR3 protein. The data contain just over 300,000 distinct CDR3 sequences, 58% of them singletons. The sequencing input was peripheral blood. The receptors were sampled from a woman in her 30s with primary liver carcinoma and hepatitis B virus infection. CDR3s include the opening cysteine and the closing phenylalanine or tryptophan. Fields, in order: clone size, J gene, V gene, D gene, CDR3 DNA, CDR3 protein. The D gene is left open where the match is weak. Clone size is given for some rows only: seen once, a few or many times, or a class if the clone is expanded.

-	TRBJ1-2	TRBV10-2	-	TGCGCCAGCAGTGATACAGGGAACTATGGCTACACCTTC	CASSDTGNYGYTF
-	TRBJ1-2	TRBV6-5	-	TGTGCCAGCAGTTTGTCCGGGGCCTCTAACTATGGCCACACCTTC	CASSLSGASNYGHTF
few	TRBJ2-4	TRBV12-3/TRBV12-4	-	TGTGCCAGCAGTTTAGGGAGGGCCGGGGCCAAAAACATTCAGTACTTC	CASSLGRAGAKNIQYF
-	TRBJ2-5	TRBV19	-	TGTGCCAGTAGTACAAGATGGGAGACCCAGTACTTC	CASSTRWETQYF
few	TRBJ1-5	TRBV5-4	-	TGTGCCAGCAGCCCCGACGTGGATCAGCCCCAGCATTTT	CASSPDVDQPQHF
-	TRBJ1-5	TRBV4-3	-	TGCGCCAGCAGCCAAGTTCGGGGCAATCAGCCCCAGCATTTT	CASSQVRGNQPQHF
-	TRBJ2-7	TRBV28	-	TGTGCCAGCAGTTTATCTTTGACAGCCTCCTACGAGCAGTACTTC	CASSLSLTASYEQYF
few	TRBJ1-4	TRBV10-1	-	TGCGCCAGGTTCCCGAATGAAAAACTGTTTTTT	CARFPNEKLFF
-	TRBJ2-2	TRBV6-5	TRBD1	TGTACTAGCAGAATGGACAGGGGGCTCACCGGGGAGCTGTTTTTT	CTSRMDRGLTGELFF
-	TRBJ2-2	TRBV7-9	-	TGTGCCAGGAGCAAGGACAACGCGGACACCGGGGAGCTGTTTTTT	CARSKDNADTGELFF
-	TRBJ2-1	TRBV2	-	TGTGCCAGCAGTCGGAGCGGACCTTCCTACAATGAGCAGTTCTTC	CASSRSGPSYNEQFF
-	TRBJ2-6	TRBV6-2/TRBV6-3	-	TGTGCCAGCAGGAGGACCCTGGAGGGGATAGGGGCCAACGTCCTGACTTTC	CASRRTLEGIGANVLTF
-	TRBJ2-2	TRBV11-2	-	TGTGCCTGCAGCTTAGTAGGTCGAGGTCAGCACGCCGGGGAGCTGTTTTTT	CACSLVGRGQHAGELFF
-	TRBJ2-1	TRBV11-2	-	TGTGCCAGCAGCTTGAGAATGGGTGAGCAGTTCTTC	CASSLRMGEQFF
few	TRBJ2-7	TRBV10-2	-	TGCGCCAGCAGAGGATCGGGGACCGAGCAGTACTTC	CASRGSGTEQYF
-	TRBJ1-6	TRBV11-2	-	TGTGCCAGCAGCTCAGGGGACTGGGGGCACGGAAATTCACCCCTCCACTTT	CASSSGDWGHGNSPLHF
many	TRBJ2-5	TRBV4-1	-	TGCGCCAGCAGCCACCCTCGGGGTGGAATCCAAGAGACCCAGTACTTC	CASSHPRGGIQETQYF
-	TRBJ2-5	TRBV29-1	-	TGCAGCATTGTGTATTTACCGGGAGAGACCCAGTACTTC	CSIVYLPGETQYF
-	TRBJ2-1	TRBV7-9	-	TGTGTCAGCAGCTTAGCGAGGTTGAGGTCTAACAATGAGCAGTTCTTC	CVSSLARLRSNNEQFF
few	TRBJ2-3	TRBV5-1	-	TGCGCCAGCAGCTGGAGTTTGGGGGGAGCCGACACAGATACGCAGTATTTT	CASSWSLGGADTDTQYF
few	TRBJ2-2	TRBV12-3/TRBV12-4	-	TGTGCCAGCATGCCAGAGAACACCGGGGAGCTGTTTTTT	CASMPENTGELFF
-	TRBJ2-3	TRBV12-3/TRBV12-4	-	TGTGCCAGCAGCCCCTTTACGGGAAGGGTCGATACGCAGTATTTT	CASSPFTGRVDTQYF
-	TRBJ2-7	TRBV7-9	TRBD2	TGTGCCAGCAGCCCTAGCGGGAGAGGGGGTTACGAGCAGTACTTC	CASSPSGRGGYEQYF
-	TRBJ2-7	TRBV6-2/TRBV6-3	TRBD1	TGTGCCAGCAGTATACCCACCGACAGGGGTCTCGCCTACGAGCAGTACTTC	CASSIPTDRGLAYEQYF
-	TRBJ2-7	TRBV12-3/TRBV12-4	TRBD2	TGTGTCAGCAGCCGAACCTCTAGCGGGCGCCTCTACGAGCAGTACTTC	CVSSRTSSGRLYEQYF
-	TRBJ2-1	TRBV29-1	-	TGCAGCGTTGGGCGTGAGACAGGTATCGGAAATGAGCAGTTATTC	CSVGRETGIGNEQLF
many	TRBJ1-2	TRBV6-5	-	TGTGCCAGCAGTAACACAGGGATCTCCTATGGCTACACCTTC	CASSNTGISYGYTF
-	TRBJ2-1	TRBV18	-	TGTACCAGCTCACGAGAGACTAGCAATGAGCAGTTCTTC	CTSSRETSNEQFF
few	TRBJ1-1	TRBV12-5	TRBD1	TGTGCTAGTGAAAGACAGGGTGTGCACACTGAAGCTTTCTTT	CASERQGVHTEAFF
-	TRBJ2-7	TRBV12-3/TRBV12-4	TRBD2	TGTGCCAGCAGTTTAAGACTAGCGGGGCTCCCTAGAGAGCAGTACTTC	CASSLRLAGLPREQYF
-	TRBJ1-5	TRBV6-2/TRBV6-3	-	TGTGCCAGCAGTTACTCGAGAGGCAGCAATCAGCCCCAGCATTTT	CASSYSRGSNQPQHF
-	TRBJ1-1	TRBV6-5	-	-	CASSYYCRANLNTEAFF
many	TRBJ2-7	TRBV6-5	TRBD1	TGTGCCAGCAGTTACTCGACAGGGAGCTCCTACGAGCAGTACTTC	CASSYSTGSSYEQYF
-	TRBJ2-2	TRBV7-9	TRBD1	TGTGCCAGCAGCCCAAGACAGGGACCGAACACCGGGGAGCTGTTTTTT	CASSPRQGPNTGELFF
-	TRBJ2-1	TRBV11-2	TRBD2	TGCGCCAGCTGCTCTCAAGCGGGAGGGCGGAATGAGCAGTTCTTC	CASCSQAGGRNEQFF
once	TRBJ1-4	TRBV4-3	TRBD1	TGCGCCAGCAACCAGACCGGGACAGGGGATGAAAAACTGTTTTTT	CASNQTGTGDEKLFF
once	TRBJ2-1	TRBV14	-	TGTGCCAGCAGCCAAGCTTCCCGCGCCAATGAGCAGTTCTTC	CASSQASRANEQFF
few	TRBJ1-5	TRBV19	-	TGTGCCAGTAGTAACCCGGGGGTGATCGATCAGCCCCAGCATTTT	CASSNPGVIDQPQHF
-	TRBJ1-2	TRBV6-6	-	TGTGCCAGCAGCGTGGGCAGGGAGATTGGCTACACCTTC	CASSVGREIGYTF
many	TRBJ1-2	TRBV29-1	-	TGCAGCGGACGACATCGGGACGAATATGGCTACACCTTC	CSGRHRDEYGYTF
-	TRBJ1-2	TRBV6-5	TRBD1	TGTGCCAGCAGTTACCGCAGGGGGGCCTATGGCTACACCTTC	CASSYRRGAYGYTF
-	TRBJ2-5	TRBV29-1	-	TGCAGCGTTGGTCGCGGGGGCCGACGAGAGACCCAGTACTTC	CSVGRGGRRETQYF
-	TRBJ2-1	TRBV11-3	-	TGTGCCAGCAGCTTAGGTCTAGCGTTCAGTTTCTACAATGAGCAGTTCTTC	CASSLGLAFSFYNEQFF
few	TRBJ1-1	TRBV6-2/TRBV6-3	TRBD1	TGTGCCAGCAGTCAGGACAGGGGAAGTGGGAACACTGAAGCTTTCTTT	CASSQDRGSGNTEAFF
few	TRBJ2-7	TRBV7-9	TRBD2	TGTGCCAGCAGCCAAGACGGCCTAGCGGTTTACTCCTACGAGCAGTACTTC	CASSQDGLAVYSYEQYF
-	TRBJ2-7	TRBV6-1	-	TGTGCCAGCAGTGAAGTTGCGAAGTCCTACGAGCAGTACTTC	CASSEVAKSYEQYF
-	TRBJ1-3	TRBV5-5	-	TGTGCCAGCAGCTCGGAGCGGGTTGCAACTGGAAACACCATATATTTT	CASSSERVATGNTIYF
-	TRBJ2-5	TRBV12-3/TRBV12-4	-	TGTGCCAACAGTTCGCTAGTGCTTTTTGGGACCCAGTACTTC	CANSSLVLFGTQYF
once	TRBJ2-7	TRBV12-3/TRBV12-4	TRBD2	TGTGCCAGCAGTTTTGTAGAGGGGACTAGCGGTGACTACGAGCAGTACTTC	CASSFVEGTSGDYEQYF
-	TRBJ1-2	TRBV11-1	-	TGTGCCAGCAATTTAGGCCCAGCAGCGGCTGGCTACACCTTC	CASNLGPAAAGYTF
-	TRBJ2-7	TRBV7-9	-	TGTGCCAGCAGCCTTGGACAGAGAGCAATTTACGAGCAGTACTTC	CASSLGQRAIYEQYF